Reported below is one T cell receptor beta chain. The antigen remains undetermined. The data derive from a study of CD8+ T cells in alopecia areata. Overall study findings and caveats: Clonality in lesional scalp, especially alopecia totalis/universalis, exceeded that of normal scalp.

Trimming removed 4 bases at V and 1 base at J, with 7 bases between. This CDR3 is 13 amino acids long. In germline, CDR1 is SGHDN, CDR2 FVKESK. Treatment indicated: oral pan-JAK inhibitor, 5-10 mg twice daily. Collection of lesional scalp punch biopsies and peripheral blood was performed in alopecia areata patients. TCR sequencing used cDNA made by reverse transcription of extracted RNA. Assay: immunoSEQ multiplex PCR; the TCRdb copy retains only in-frame clones and omits some. The top ten hold over 1% of the sample, which has 150,000 to 200,000 clones, more than 50% seen once. The rearrangement joins TRBV14 to TRBJ1-1; D is ambiguous. The specimen was CD4+ T cells sorted from blood, collected at week 24, from a patient treated with tofacitinib. The clonotype originates from a human donor with alopecia areata. The CDR3 DNA sequence: TGTGCCAGCAGCCCCAAACCGAACACTGAAGCTTTCTTT. This gives the protein CASSPKPNTEAFF.